This TCR beta chain came from a study of blood T cell repertoires in COVID-19. Study background: Specimens from acute and convalescent COVID-19 originated in the United States, Italy and Spain. PBMCs, B-cell-depleted T cells, or T cells were the source of the cDNA or gDNA that made up the material.

The CDR3 consists of 13 residues. CDR1 SGDLS and CDR2 YYNGEE come from the germline V gene. The V end was cut by 3 bases, the J end by 3 bases, with 6 bases between. Authors' processing steps: Reference gene primers were amplified, and this amplification served to estimate nucleated cell counts. The assay was immunoSEQ multiplex PCR, and TCRdb's table has in-frame clones only and misses some. That table furnishes V, J and clone size, whereas the DNA furnished D and trimming. The sample includes roughly 120,000 clones, less than 85% seen only once; the top ten take about 2.3%. This sequence joins TRBV9 and TRBJ1-4; D remains ambiguous. What was sequenced was peripheral blood. The origin of this receptor is a man aged 45-60 years with acute or convalescent COVID-19. The CDR3 loop is CASSGEANEKLFF. The CDR3 coding sequence is TGTGCCAGCAGCGGAGAGGCTAATGAAAAACTGTTTTTT.